Below are 4 T cell receptor beta chains sequenced from a single sample in a study of T cells after posttransplantation cyclophosphamide. Generated by immunoSEQ multiplex PCR, the TCRdb table keeps only in-frame clones and is missing some. Listed for the sample are 7,500 to 8,000 clones, none seen a single time. Busulfan-fludarabine conditioning, marrow transplant, and cyclophosphamide on days +3 and +4 were administered. The source material was PBMCs, sampled less than 95 days after allogeneic stem cell transplant with posttransplant cyclophosphamide. The receptors derive from a female patient aged 60 or older who received an allogeneic stem cell transplant from an unrelated donor, was CMV-positive, and had acute GVHD only. Certain T cells may be donor cells from the graft.

In its sample, this clone was seen many times. The V gene is TRBV7-2, the J gene TRBJ1-5; 7 bases fit TRBD1. Germline V gene sequence: CDR1 SGHTA, CDR2 FQGNSA. The trim removed 10 bases at V and 6 bases at J, leaving 9 bases unmatched. The length of the CDR3 is 13 residues. CDR3 protein: CATLQGPGQPQHF. The CDR3 DNA reads as TGTGCCACCCTACAGGGGCCTGGTCAGCCCCAGCATTTT.

This clone was detected only a few times. J is TRBJ1-5 and V is TRBV5-5; D not certain. CDR1 is SGHKS, CDR2 YYEKEE, per germline (reference sequence). This CDR3 region has 18 residues. V lost 4 bases, J lost 2 bases, and 22 bases lay in between. In DNA, the CDR3 is TGTGCCAGCAGCAGCACAGCTCGCCTTTCGTCAGGCAATCAGCCCCAGCATTTT. Its translation: CASSSTARLSSGNQPQHF.

The table lists this clone with many counts. This chain connects TRBV7-3 to TRBJ1-3; possibly TRBD1 for D (5 bases). The germline CDR1 and CDR2 sequences are SGHTA and FQGTGA. The CDR3 sequence is 14 residues long. Trimming stripped 4 bases from V and 4 bases from J, with 11 bases between. In nucleotides, the CDR3 is TGTGCCAGCAGCTCCAGGGTAGGAGGAAACACCATATATTTT. The encoded protein is CASSSRVGGNTIYF.

This clone came up many times. The chain carries TRBV5-1 and TRBJ2-6; 7 positions match TRBD1. The V gene end was trimmed by 4 bases and the J gene end by 1 base; junction bases not matched to a gene: 11. The CDR3 totals 18 residues. Germline CDR1 and CDR2: SGHRS and YFSETQ. The CDR3 nucleotides are TGCGCCAGCAGCCCTTCCCGACAGGGCACGTCTGGGGCCAACGTCCTGACTTTC. It is translated as CASSPSRQGTSGANVLTF.